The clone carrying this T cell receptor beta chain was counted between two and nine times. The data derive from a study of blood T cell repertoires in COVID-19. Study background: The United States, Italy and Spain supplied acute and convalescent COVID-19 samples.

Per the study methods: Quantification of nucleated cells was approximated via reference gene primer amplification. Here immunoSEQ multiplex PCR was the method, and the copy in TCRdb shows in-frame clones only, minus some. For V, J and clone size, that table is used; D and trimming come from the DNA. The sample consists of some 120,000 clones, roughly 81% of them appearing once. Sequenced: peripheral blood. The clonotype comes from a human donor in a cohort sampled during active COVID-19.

In nucleotides, the CDR3 is TGTGCCAGCAGTTACAGGGGCTACAATCAGCCCCAGCATTTT. Translation: CASSYRGYNQPQHF. V gene TRBV6-2 or TRBV6-3 combines with J gene TRBJ1-5; the D gene is possibly TRBD1 (5 bases). V lost 2 bases to trimming and J lost 3 bases, with 8 bases between them. This CDR3 region has 14 residues. The germline V gene encodes CDR1 MNHEY and CDR2 SVGEGT.